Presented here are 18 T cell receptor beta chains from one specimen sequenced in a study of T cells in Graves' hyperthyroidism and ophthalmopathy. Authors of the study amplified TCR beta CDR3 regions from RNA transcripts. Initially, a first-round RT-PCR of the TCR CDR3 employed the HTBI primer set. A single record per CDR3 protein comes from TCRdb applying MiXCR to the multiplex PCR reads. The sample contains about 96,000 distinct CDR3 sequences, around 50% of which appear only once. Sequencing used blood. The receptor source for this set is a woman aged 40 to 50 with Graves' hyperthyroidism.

For the CDR3, the DNA is TGTGCCATCAGTGACTCTCGGACTAGCGGGAGGTCAGGGGGAGATACGCAGTATTTT. This codes for CAISDSRTSGRSGGDTQYF. J is TRBJ2-3 and V is TRBV10-3; 14 nucleotides line up with TRBD2. This CDR3 region has 19 residues. CDR1 ENHRY and CDR2 SYGVKD come from the germline V gene. V lost 3 bases, J lost 5 bases, and 13 bases stayed unmatched.

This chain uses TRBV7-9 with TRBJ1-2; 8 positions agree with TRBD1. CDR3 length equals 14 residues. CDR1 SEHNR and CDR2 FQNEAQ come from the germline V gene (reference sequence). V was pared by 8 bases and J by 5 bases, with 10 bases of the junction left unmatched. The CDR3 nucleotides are TGTGCCAGCTCAAAAACCGGGACAGGATATGGCTACACCTTC. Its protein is CASSKTGTGYGYTF.

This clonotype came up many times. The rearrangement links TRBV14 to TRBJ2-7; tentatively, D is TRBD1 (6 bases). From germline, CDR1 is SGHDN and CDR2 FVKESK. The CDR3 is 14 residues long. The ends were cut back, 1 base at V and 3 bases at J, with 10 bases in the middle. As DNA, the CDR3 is TGTGCCAGCAGCCAAGTCAGGGGTGTCTACGAGCAGTACTTC. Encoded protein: CASSQVRGVYEQYF.

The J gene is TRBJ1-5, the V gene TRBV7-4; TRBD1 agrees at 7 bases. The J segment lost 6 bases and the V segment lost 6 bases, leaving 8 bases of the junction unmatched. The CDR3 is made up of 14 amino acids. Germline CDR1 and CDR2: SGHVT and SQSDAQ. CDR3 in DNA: TGTGCCAGCAGTGTGACAGGGTATGGTCAGCCCCAGCATTTT. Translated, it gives CASSVTGYGQPQHF.

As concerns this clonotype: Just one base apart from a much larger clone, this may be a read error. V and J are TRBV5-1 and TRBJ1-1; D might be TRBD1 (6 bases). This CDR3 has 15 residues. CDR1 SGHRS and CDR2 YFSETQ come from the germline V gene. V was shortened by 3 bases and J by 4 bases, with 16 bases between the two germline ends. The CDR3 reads CASSWAPQGSTEAFF. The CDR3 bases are TGCGCCAGCAGCTGGGCCCCTCAGGGGAGCACTGAAGCTTTCTTT.

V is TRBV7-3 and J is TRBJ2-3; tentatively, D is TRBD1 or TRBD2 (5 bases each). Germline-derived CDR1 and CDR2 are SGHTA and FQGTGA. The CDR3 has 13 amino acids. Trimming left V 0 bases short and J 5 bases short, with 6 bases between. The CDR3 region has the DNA TGTGCCAGCAGCTTAACGGGGGTAGATACGCAGTATTTT. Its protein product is CASSLTGVDTQYF.

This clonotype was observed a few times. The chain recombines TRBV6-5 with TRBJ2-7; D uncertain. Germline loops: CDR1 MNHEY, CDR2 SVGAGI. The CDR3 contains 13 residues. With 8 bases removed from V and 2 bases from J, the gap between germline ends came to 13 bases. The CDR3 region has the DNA TGTGCCAGCGGTCCGAAGGGTACCTACGAGCAGTACTTC. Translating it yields CASGPKGTYEQYF.

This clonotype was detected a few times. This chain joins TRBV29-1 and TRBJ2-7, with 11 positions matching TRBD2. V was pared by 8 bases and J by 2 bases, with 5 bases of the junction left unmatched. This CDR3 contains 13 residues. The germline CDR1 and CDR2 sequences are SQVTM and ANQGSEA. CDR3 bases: TGCAGCTTTCGACTAGCGGGAACCTACGAGCAGTACTTC. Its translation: CSFRLAGTYEQYF.

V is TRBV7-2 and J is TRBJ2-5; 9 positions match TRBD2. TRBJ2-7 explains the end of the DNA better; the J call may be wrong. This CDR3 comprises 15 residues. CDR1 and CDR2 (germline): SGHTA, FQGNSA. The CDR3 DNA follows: TGTGCCAGCAGCCAAGCTAGCGGGATTGCCTACGAGCAGTACTTC. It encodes CASSQASGIAYEQYF.

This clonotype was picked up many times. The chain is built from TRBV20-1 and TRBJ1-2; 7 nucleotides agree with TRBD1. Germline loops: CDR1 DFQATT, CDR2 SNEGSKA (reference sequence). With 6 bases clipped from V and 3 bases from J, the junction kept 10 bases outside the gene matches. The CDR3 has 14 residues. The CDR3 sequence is CSAYTPGQHYGYTF. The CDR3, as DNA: TGCAGTGCATACACCCCGGGACAGCACTATGGCTACACCTTC.

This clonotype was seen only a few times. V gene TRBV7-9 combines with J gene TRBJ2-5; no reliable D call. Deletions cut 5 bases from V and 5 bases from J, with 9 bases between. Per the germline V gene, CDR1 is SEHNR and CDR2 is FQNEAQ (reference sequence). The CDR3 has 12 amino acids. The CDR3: CASSPPGETQYF. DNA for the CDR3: TGTGCCAGCAGCCCCCCCGGGGAGACCCAGTACTTC.

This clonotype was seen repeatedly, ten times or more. CDR3 residues: CASSYSGTRTSPLHF. As DNA, the CDR3 is TGTGCCAGCAGTTACAGTGGGACAAGGACTTCACCCCTCCACTTT. The V call is TRBV6-5, the J call TRBJ1-6; the D gene is possibly TRBD1 (6 bases). The CDR3 has 15 amino acids. Germline loops: CDR1 MNHEY, CDR2 SVGAGI. The V and J ends lost 2 bases and 9 bases respectively, with 14 bases between them.

CDR3 region: CSVGQGNTEAFF. CDR3 bases: TGCAGCGTGGGACAGGGAAACACTGAAGCTTTCTTT. The V and J genes are TRBV29-1 and TRBJ1-1; 9 positions match TRBD1. The CDR3 spans 12 residues. From germline, CDR1 is SQVTM and CDR2 ANQGSEA. The V gene end was trimmed by 6 bases and the J gene end by 2 bases; junction bases not matched to a gene: 1. The whole variable domain, filled in from reference TRBV29-1 and TRBJ1-1, reads SAVISQKPSRDICQRGTSLTIQCQVDSQVTMMFWYRQQPGQSLTLIATANQGSEATYESGFVIDKFPISRPNLTFSTLTVSNMSPEDSSIYLCSVGQGNTEAFFGQGTRLTVV.

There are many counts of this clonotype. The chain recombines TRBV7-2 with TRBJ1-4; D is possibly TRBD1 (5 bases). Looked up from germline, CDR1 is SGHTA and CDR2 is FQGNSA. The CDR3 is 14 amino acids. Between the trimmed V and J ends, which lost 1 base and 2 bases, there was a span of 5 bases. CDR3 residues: CASSLGGTNEKLFF. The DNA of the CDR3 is TGTGCCAGCAGCTTAGGGGGGACTAATGAAAAACTGTTTTTT.

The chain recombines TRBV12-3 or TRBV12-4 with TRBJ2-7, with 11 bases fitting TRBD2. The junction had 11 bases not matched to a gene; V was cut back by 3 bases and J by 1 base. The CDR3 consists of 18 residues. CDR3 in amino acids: CASSFGGTSGLASYEQYF. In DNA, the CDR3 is TGTGCCAGCAGTTTCGGCGGGACTAGCGGCTTAGCTTCCTACGAGCAGTACTTC.

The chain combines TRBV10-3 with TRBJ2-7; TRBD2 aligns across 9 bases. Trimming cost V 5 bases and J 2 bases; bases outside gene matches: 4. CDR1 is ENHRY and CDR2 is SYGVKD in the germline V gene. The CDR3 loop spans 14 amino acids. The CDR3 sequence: CAISRGLAPYEQYF. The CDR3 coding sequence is TGTGCCATCAGTCGGGGACTAGCACCCTACGAGCAGTACTTC.

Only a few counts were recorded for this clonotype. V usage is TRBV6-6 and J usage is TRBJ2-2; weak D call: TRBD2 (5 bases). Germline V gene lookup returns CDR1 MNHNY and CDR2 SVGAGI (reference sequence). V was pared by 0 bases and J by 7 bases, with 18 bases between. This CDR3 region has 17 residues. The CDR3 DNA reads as TGTGCCAGCAGTTACTCCTGGGGAGATGGTGTAAACGGGGAGCTGTTTTTT. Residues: CASSYSWGDGVNGELFF.

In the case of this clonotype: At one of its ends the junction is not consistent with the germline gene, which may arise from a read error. CDR3: CGALVPLATNERLFF. As DNA, the CDR3 is TGCGGTGCTTTAGTGCCTCTGGCAACTAATGAAAGACTGTTTTTT. The genes are TRBV20-1 and TRBJ1-4; D unresolved. This CDR3 has 15 residues. From germline, CDR1 is DFQATT and CDR2 SNEGSKA (reference sequence).